This T cell receptor beta chain derives from a study of regulatory T cells in long-lasting Graves disease. Study details: The study enrolled newly diagnosed Graves' patients on antithyroid drugs under 3 months.

The CDR3 has 13 amino acids. The germline V and J ends were trimmed by 1 base and 8 bases, with 10 bases remaining between them. CDR1 and CDR2 (germline): SGHTA, FQGNSA. A note on this clonotype: The antigen remains unidentified.

Through Arm-PCR of CDR3 regions and iRepertoire HTBI primers, TCR beta libraries were built. MiXCR, run by TCRdb on the multiplex PCR reads, gives a single entry per CDR3 protein. The sample lists approximately 300,000 distinct CDR3 sequences; under 20% were seen once. Regarding time point: newly diagnosed GD, antithyroid drugs for less than 3 months. PBMCs provided the RNA from which the TCR library was made. Study observations and caveats: Newly diagnosed patients had higher TCR diversity than persistent Graves' patients did. Favoring TRBV28, TRBJ1-2 and TRBJ2-5 was a feature seen in persistent disease. Persistent patients had more shared public clonotypes (about 2,700) than new patients (around 950).

The rearrangement joins TRBV7-2 to TRBJ2-3; D gene unclear. The material was peripheral blood mononuclear cells (PBMCs), obtained at new diagnosis, from a patient treated with antithyroid drugs. The sequence came from a female donor with Graves disease. Here the CDR3 DNA reads TGTGCCAGCAGCTTAGTGGAAGGTGCTACGCAGTATTTT. It encodes CASSLVEGATQYF.